These T cell receptor beta chains were read from a single sample in a study of spatial heterogeneity in lung cancer. TCRdb redid the calling of the 5' RACE reads with MiXCR, one entry per CDR3 protein. The sample holds fewer than 100,000 distinct CDR3 sequences, 19% seen once. The sequenced sample was PBMCs, obtained at follow-up. The source of these receptors is a male donor with early-stage non-small cell lung cancer. Each CDR3 is given with its conserved first and last residue. A D gene is named only where the DNA matches it firmly. Clone size is shown for a subset of rows, as once, few, many or a class of expanded clone.

cdr3_nt: TGTGCTAGTGGTTTGGTACTGACGAGCTCTGGAAACACCATATATTTT
cdr3_aa: CASGLVLTSSGNTIYF
j_call: TRBJ1-3
v_call: TRBV12-5
d_call: -
clone_size: -

cdr3_nt: TGTGCCAGCAGTTATCAGGGCCAGGGTGTGGCCCTCCACTTT
cdr3_aa: CASSYQGQGVALHF
j_call: TRBJ1-6
v_call: TRBV6-6
d_call: -
clone_size: -

cdr3_nt: TGTGCCAGCAGCGAGGGGAATCCCCCCAACATTCAGTACTTC
cdr3_aa: CASSEGNPPNIQYF
j_call: TRBJ2-4
v_call: TRBV9
d_call: -
clone_size: few

cdr3_nt: TGTGCCAGCAGATCCGGGACTAGTTCCCCCGGGGAGCTGTTTTTT
cdr3_aa: CASRSGTSSPGELFF
j_call: TRBJ2-2
v_call: TRBV6-5
d_call: TRBD2
clone_size: many

cdr3_nt: TGTGCCAGCAGCTTATCTCTCAGGAGGCTCGAGCAGTACTTC
cdr3_aa: CASSLSLRRLEQYF
j_call: TRBJ2-7
v_call: TRBV7-9
d_call: -
clone_size: -

cdr3_nt: TGCAGCGCGGGACAACCGGACTATGGCTACACCTTC
cdr3_aa: CSAGQPDYGYTF
j_call: TRBJ1-2
v_call: TRBV29-1
d_call: -
clone_size: few

cdr3_nt: TGTGCCAGCAGTTACTCCGTTGCTGGGGGCAATGAGCAGTTCTTC
cdr3_aa: CASSYSVAGGNEQFF
j_call: TRBJ2-1
v_call: TRBV6-5
d_call: -
clone_size: -

cdr3_nt: TGTGCCAGCAGTGAAGCGGCCAATCCAAGGGCTTCACCCCTCCACTTT
cdr3_aa: CASSEAANPRASPLHF
j_call: TRBJ1-6
v_call: TRBV2
d_call: -
clone_size: -

cdr3_nt: TGTGCCAGCAGGAGGACAGGGAACTATAACTATGGCTACACCTTC
cdr3_aa: CASRRTGNYNYGYTF
j_call: TRBJ1-2
v_call: TRBV9
d_call: TRBD1
clone_size: few

cdr3_nt: TGTGCCAGTAGTAAAGGGTGGACAGATACGCAGTATTTT
cdr3_aa: CASSKGWTDTQYF
j_call: TRBJ2-3
v_call: TRBV19
d_call: -
clone_size: few

cdr3_nt: TGCGCCAGCAGCCAAGAGACAGGGGGAACCGGGGAGCTGTTTTTT
cdr3_aa: CASSQETGGTGELFF
j_call: TRBJ2-2
v_call: TRBV4-1
d_call: TRBD1
clone_size: few

cdr3_nt: TGTGCCAGCAGCCTTCCGGCAGGGGCCGGGGGGGATACGCAGTATTTT
cdr3_aa: CASSLPAGAGGDTQYF
j_call: TRBJ2-3
v_call: TRBV3-1
d_call: -
clone_size: few

cdr3_nt: TGCAGTGCTAGAGCGTTTAAGGGACAGACTGGAGAGACCCAGTACTTC
cdr3_aa: CSARAFKGQTGETQYF
j_call: TRBJ2-5
v_call: TRBV20-1
d_call: TRBD1
clone_size: -

cdr3_nt: TGTGCCAGCAGTTATGGTGAGACAGAGCTGAACACTGAAGCTTTCTTT
cdr3_aa: CASSYGETELNTEAFF
j_call: TRBJ1-1
v_call: TRBV6-2/TRBV6-3
d_call: -
clone_size: -

cdr3_nt: TGTGCCAGCAGCCGTGTGAATACCGGGGAGCTGTTTTTT
cdr3_aa: CASSRVNTGELFF
j_call: TRBJ2-2
v_call: TRBV11-2
d_call: -
clone_size: few

cdr3_nt: TGTGCCAGCAGCCAAGTACTAGGGATCAACGGGGAGCTGTTTTTT
cdr3_aa: CASSQVLGINGELFF
j_call: TRBJ2-2
v_call: TRBV14
d_call: -
clone_size: once

cdr3_nt: TGCAGTGCTAGCCGACGGGGGGGCATAGATACGCAGTATTTT
cdr3_aa: CSASRRGGIDTQYF
j_call: TRBJ2-3
v_call: TRBV20-1
d_call: TRBD2
clone_size: many

cdr3_nt: TGCAGTGCTAAAAAGGGGGATGAGCAGTTCTTC
cdr3_aa: CSAKKGDEQFF
j_call: TRBJ2-1
v_call: TRBV20-1
d_call: -
clone_size: -

cdr3_nt: TGTGCCAGCAGCCAAGATACCAACACTGATACGCAGTATTTT
cdr3_aa: CASSQDTNTDTQYF
j_call: TRBJ2-3
v_call: TRBV4-2
d_call: -
clone_size: -

cdr3_nt: TGTGCCAGCAGCTTCGGCAGGGGCACAGATACGCAGTATTTT
cdr3_aa: CASSFGRGTDTQYF
j_call: TRBJ2-3
v_call: TRBV11-1
d_call: -
clone_size: few

cdr3_nt: TGCAGCGTTCTCCCTTCCGGGACAGTCAATGAGCAGTTCTTC
cdr3_aa: CSVLPSGTVNEQFF
j_call: TRBJ2-1
v_call: TRBV29-1
d_call: TRBD1
clone_size: many

cdr3_nt: TGTGCCAGCAGCCCGCGGGACAGAACGAACACTGAAGCTTTCTTT
cdr3_aa: CASSPRDRTNTEAFF
j_call: TRBJ1-1
v_call: TRBV5-6
d_call: TRBD1
clone_size: -

cdr3_nt: TGTGCCACCAGTGATGAGCTCCTAGCGGGAGGTGGCACCGGGGAGCTGTTTTTT
cdr3_aa: CATSDELLAGGGTGELFF
j_call: TRBJ2-2
v_call: TRBV24-1
d_call: TRBD2
clone_size: -

cdr3_nt: TGTGCCAGCAGGCAGGAATTCACTGAAGCTTTCTTT
cdr3_aa: CASRQEFTEAFF
j_call: TRBJ1-1
v_call: TRBV6-5
d_call: -
clone_size: few

cdr3_nt: TGCAGTGCTAGTATGTGGGATGGAAACACCATATATTTT
cdr3_aa: CSASMWDGNTIYF
j_call: TRBJ1-3
v_call: TRBV20-1
d_call: -
clone_size: -

cdr3_nt: TGCGCCAGCAGCCAAGGATGGGGCGGGGAGCTGTTTTTT
cdr3_aa: CASSQGWGGELFF
j_call: TRBJ2-2
v_call: TRBV4-1
d_call: -
clone_size: -

cdr3_nt: TGTGCCAGCAGCGTAGAAGGACTAGCGGGAAACAATGAGCAGTTCTTC
cdr3_aa: CASSVEGLAGNNEQFF
j_call: TRBJ2-1
v_call: TRBV9
d_call: TRBD2
clone_size: few

cdr3_nt: TGTGCCAGCAGACCAACTGCAACTAATGAAAAACTGTTTTTT
cdr3_aa: CASRPTATNEKLFF
j_call: TRBJ1-4
v_call: TRBV6-5
d_call: -
clone_size: many

cdr3_nt: TGTGCCAGCAGCCAATCCGAAGCAAGGGCACTAACTAATGAAAAACTGTTTTTT
cdr3_aa: CASSQSEARALTNEKLFF
j_call: TRBJ1-4
v_call: TRBV3-1
d_call: -
clone_size: -